These T cell receptor beta chains were read from a single sample in a study of T cells expressing NK-cell markers. No DNA is given; TCRdb re-called the 5' RACE reads and lists each CDR3 protein once. This sample's table reports some 300,000 distinct CDR3 sequences. Material for sequencing was blood T cells: a sorted CD56 or NKG2C T cell subset, CD4+ or CD8+ T cells, or bulk PBMC T cells (not recorded which). All receptors derive from a man aged 18 to 30 in good health. CDR3s include the opening cysteine and the closing phenylalanine or tryptophan.

J | V | CDR3
TRBJ2-3 | TRBV7-8 | CASSSRTSGRSDTQYF
TRBJ2-3 | TRBV7-2 | CASSWTDFRDTQYF
TRBJ1-5 | TRBV15 | CATSIFGGDQPQHF
TRBJ2-3 | TRBV14 | CASRNSGSSTDTQYF
TRBJ2-3 | TRBV20-1 | CSATLLAGVADTQYF
TRBJ2-5 | TRBV7-7 | CASSLVGFGETQYF
TRBJ2-3 | TRBV20-1 | CSAQRAGWGTDTQYF
TRBJ1-4 | TRBV20-1 | CSAPAGRNGGKLFF
TRBJ2-1 | TRBV24-1 | CATLLACYNEQFF
TRBJ1-5 | TRBV11-2 | CASSPGGGGPQHF
TRBJ2-1 | TRBV4-2 | CASSQTGLAGVFPRDNEQFF
TRBJ2-6 | TRBV9 | CASSVGYSRHSGANVLTF
TRBJ2-1 | TRBV20-1 | CSASVIRDSTNNEQFF
TRBJ2-1 | TRBV2 | CASSVDRLNNEQFF
TRBJ2-5 | TRBV30 | CAWSVMRVEETQYF
TRBJ1-1 | TRBV15 | CATSRDRTGRSTEAFF
TRBJ1-3 | TRBV12-3/TRBV12-4 | CASSFPKPRDNSGNTIYF
TRBJ2-3 | TRBV5-1 | CASSSFETGGPDTQYF
TRBJ2-2 | TRBV20-1 | CSARDNPGTANTGELFF
TRBJ1-1 | TRBV12-3/TRBV12-4 | CASSRQHGTEAFF
TRBJ2-5 | TRBV12-3/TRBV12-4 | CASSRSGQAQETQYF
TRBJ2-1 | TRBV7-8 | CASSLGDSGRSRSNEQFF